This T cell receptor (beta chain) was profiled in a study of shared clonotypes between healthy human individuals. Genomic DNA (from each subset) was split evenly across several immunoSEQ plates. The table came from immunoSEQ multiplex PCR; TCRdb's copy has only in-frame clones and leaves some out. The sample holds some 2,500,000 clones; under 95% are singletons and the top ten take about 0.36%. Concerning this clone: Antigen unknown. The sample carries other DNA sequences with the same CDR3.

All donors qualified as healthy HIV-negative adults and had experienced no recent acute infections or vaccinations. Findings and caveats of the study: Against clonotypes common to all four donors, non-shared ones had lower generation probabilities.

CDR1 SGHRS and CDR2 YFSETQ come from the germline V gene. The CDR3 runs 14 residues. V was cut by 2 bases and J by 0 bases, with 7 bases left in between. This chain joins TRBV5-1 and TRBJ2-3; D might be TRBD1 or TRBD2, each matching 5 bases. The source of this sequence is a young man in good health. Some clones in this sample may be carry-over from other donors' samples. The sample was naive CD4+ T cells from PBMCs. Regarding subset: CD45RA+ positively selected. The CDR3 is CASSFGDSTDTQYF. Written as DNA, the CDR3 is TGCGCCAGCAGCTTCGGGGACAGCACAGATACGCAGTATTTT.